One T cell receptor beta chain is described in this entry. Germline CDR1 and CDR2: LGHNA and YNFKEQ. Trimming shortened V by 4 bases and J by 4 bases, and 17 bases separated the two germline ends. This CDR3 contains 16 residues. The sample comes from a study of blood T cell repertoires in COVID-19. On the study more broadly: Samples came from the United States, Italy and Spain, spanning acute and convalescent COVID-19. Sample material is recorded as cDNA or gDNA derived from T cells, B-cell-depleted T cells, or PBMCs.

Some clones are missing from TCRdb's copy, which holds only in-frame ones; the method was immunoSEQ multiplex PCR. This sample carries about 68,000 clones, approximately 79% of them seen once, and the ten largest clones take roughly 6.5%. The sample was peripheral blood. The sequence came from a woman in her sixties or seventies with acute or convalescent COVID-19. The chain recombines TRBV4-2 with TRBJ2-1; tentative D call: TRBD2 (5 bases). The CDR3 protein is CASSREPGVGYNEQFF. The CDR3 nucleotides read TGTGCCAGCAGCCGGGAACCCGGGGTCGGGTACAATGAGCAGTTCTTC.